What follows is one TCR beta chain and its context. Recruitment covered about two dozen US areas and drew participants whose ages spanned roughly 18 to 100 years. Cohort placement rested on clinical history that participants reported themselves. Method: immunoSEQ multiplex PCR; TCRdb's copy keeps in-frame clones and lacks some. The sample includes hundreds of thousands of clones, around 92% of them seen just once. The data were obtained in a study of blood T cell repertoires in COVID-19. Study-level background: PBMCs, B-cell-depleted T cells, or T cells provided the cDNA or gDNA that made up the material.

The germline CDR1 and CDR2 sequences are LNHNV and YYDKDF (reference sequence). This CDR3 region has 15 residues. Trimming removed 5 bases from V and 7 bases from J; junction bases left unmatched: 13. The source of this sequence is a woman aged 25 to 39 with acute COVID-19. Sequencing was performed on PBMCs or T cells enriched from blood (not recorded which). This sequence joins TRBV15 and TRBJ1-2; 7 bases line up with TRBD1. The CDR3 loop is CATSFTPGQQFGYTF. CDR3 nucleotide sequence: TGTGCCACCAGCTTCACTCCGGGACAGCAATTTGGCTACACCTTC. The variable domain in full, completed from reference TRBV15 and TRBJ1-2, reads DAMVIQNPRYQVTQFGKPVTLSCSQTLNHNVMYWYQQKSSQAPKLLFHYYDKDFNNEADTPDNFQSRRPNTSFCFLDIRSPGLGDTAMYLCATSFTPGQQFGYTFGSGTRLTVV.